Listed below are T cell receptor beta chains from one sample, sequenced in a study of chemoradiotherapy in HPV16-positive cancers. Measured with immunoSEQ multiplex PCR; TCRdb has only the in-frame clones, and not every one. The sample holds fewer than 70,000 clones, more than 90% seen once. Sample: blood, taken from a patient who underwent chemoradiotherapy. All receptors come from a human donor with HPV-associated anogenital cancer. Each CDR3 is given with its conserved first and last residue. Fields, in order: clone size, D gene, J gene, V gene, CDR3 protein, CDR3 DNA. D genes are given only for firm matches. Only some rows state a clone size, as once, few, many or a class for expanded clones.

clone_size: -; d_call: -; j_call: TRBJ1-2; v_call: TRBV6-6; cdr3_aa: CASGEAGGYTF; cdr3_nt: TGTGCCAGCGGGGAGGCAGGAGGCTACACCTTC
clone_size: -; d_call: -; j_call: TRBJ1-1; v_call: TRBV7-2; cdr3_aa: CASSARGGNTEAFF; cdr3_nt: TGTGCCAGCAGCGCTCGTGGAGGGAACACTGAAGCTTTCTTT
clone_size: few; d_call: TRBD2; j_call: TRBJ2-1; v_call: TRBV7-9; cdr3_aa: CASSWSGRAWDEQFF; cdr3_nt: TGTGCCAGCAGCTGGAGCGGGAGGGCCTGGGATGAGCAGTTCTTC
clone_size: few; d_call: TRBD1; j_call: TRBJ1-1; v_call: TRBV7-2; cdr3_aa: CASSLDRDRGLTEAFF; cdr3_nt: TGTGCCAGCAGCCTCGACCGGGACAGGGGGCTCACTGAAGCTTTCTTT
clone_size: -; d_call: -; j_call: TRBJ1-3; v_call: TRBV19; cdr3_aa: CASSIIPGSSGNTIYF; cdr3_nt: TGTGCCAGTAGTATAATTCCAGGGAGCTCTGGAAACACCATATATTTT
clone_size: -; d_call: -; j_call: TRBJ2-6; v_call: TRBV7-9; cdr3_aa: CASRQGGQVLNVLTF; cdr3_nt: TGTGCCAGCCGCCAGGGGGGGCAGGTTCTTAACGTCCTGACTTTC
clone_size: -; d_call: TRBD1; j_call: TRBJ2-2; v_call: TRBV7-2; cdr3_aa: CASSWYRGQTGELFF; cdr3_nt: TGTGCCAGCAGCTGGTACAGGGGGCAGACCGGGGAGCTGTTTTTT
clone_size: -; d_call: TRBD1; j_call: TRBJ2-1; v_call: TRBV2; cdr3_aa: CACVGQGAREQFF; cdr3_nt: TGTGCCTGCGTTGGGCAGGGGGCAAGGGAGCAGTTCTTC
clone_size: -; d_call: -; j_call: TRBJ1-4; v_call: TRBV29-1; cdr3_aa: CSVARATNEKLFF; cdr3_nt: TGCAGCGTTGCGCGGGCAACTAATGAAAAACTGTTTTTT
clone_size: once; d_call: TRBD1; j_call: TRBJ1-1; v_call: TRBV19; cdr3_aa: CASSPPDRWNTEAFF; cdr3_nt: TGTGCCAGTAGTCCTCCGGACAGGTGGAACACTGAAGCTTTCTTT
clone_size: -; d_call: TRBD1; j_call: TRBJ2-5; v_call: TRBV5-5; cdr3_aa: CASSLTTGGPETQYF; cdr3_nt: TGTGCCAGCAGCTTAACGACAGGGGGTCCAGAGACCCAGTACTTC
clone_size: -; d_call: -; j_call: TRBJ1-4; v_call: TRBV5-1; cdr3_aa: CASSYNPGTYATNEKLFF; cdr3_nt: TGCGCCAGCAGCTACAACCCGGGGACATATGCAACTAATGAAAAACTGTTTTTT
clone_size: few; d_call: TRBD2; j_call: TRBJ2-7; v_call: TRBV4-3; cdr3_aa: CASSQDPLAGDSRQYF; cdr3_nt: TGCGCCAGCAGCCAAGATCCCCTAGCGGGAGATTCTCGGCAGTACTTC
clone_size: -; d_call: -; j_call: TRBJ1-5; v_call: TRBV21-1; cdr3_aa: CASSKVGGTGNQPQHF; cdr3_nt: TGTGCCAGCAGCAAAGTGGGGGGCACGGGCAATCAGCCCCAGCATTTT
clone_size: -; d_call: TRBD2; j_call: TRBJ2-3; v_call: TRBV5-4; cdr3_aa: CASSFRLAGDTDTQYF; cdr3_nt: TGTGCCAGCAGCTTCCGACTAGCGGGGGACACAGATACGCAGTATTTT
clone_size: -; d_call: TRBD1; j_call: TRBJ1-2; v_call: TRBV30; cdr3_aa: CAWGGQGPYGYTF; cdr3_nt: TGTGCCTGGGGAGGACAGGGGCCCTATGGCTACACCTTC